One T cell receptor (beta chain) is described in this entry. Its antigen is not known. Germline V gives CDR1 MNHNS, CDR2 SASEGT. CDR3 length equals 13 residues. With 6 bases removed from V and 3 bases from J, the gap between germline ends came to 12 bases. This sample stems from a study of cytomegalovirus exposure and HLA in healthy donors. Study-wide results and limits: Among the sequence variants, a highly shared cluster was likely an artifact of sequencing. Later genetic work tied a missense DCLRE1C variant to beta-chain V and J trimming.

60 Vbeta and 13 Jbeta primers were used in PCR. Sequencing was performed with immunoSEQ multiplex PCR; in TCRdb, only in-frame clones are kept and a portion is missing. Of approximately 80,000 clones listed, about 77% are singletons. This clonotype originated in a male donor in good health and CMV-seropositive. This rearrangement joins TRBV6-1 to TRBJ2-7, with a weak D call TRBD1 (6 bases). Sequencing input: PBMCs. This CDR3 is CASSRDNLYEQYF. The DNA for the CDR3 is TGTGCCAGCAGCCGGGACAATCTCTACGAGCAGTACTTC.